Listed here is a single TCR beta chain. This record belongs to a study of cytomegalovirus exposure and HLA in healthy donors. Study-level background: Around 190 million T cells yielded 100 million to 130 million unique TCR beta sequences, as an earlier analysis found.

Vbeta (60) and Jbeta (13) primers were used in the PCR. Assay used: immunoSEQ multiplex PCR; TCRdb lists only in-frame clones, some missing. The sample lists 150,000 to 200,000 clones, roughly 82% occurring once. The germline gives CDR1 WNHNN, CDR2 SYGVQD (reference sequence). The CDR3 extends over 14 amino acids. V gave up 8 bases and J gave up 7 bases, with 18 bases separating them. This sequence joins TRBV10-1 and TRBJ2-1, with D maybe TRBD2 (7 bases). Sequenced material: PBMCs. The sequence derives from a girl aged 5-17 years in good health and CMV-seropositive. In DNA form, the CDR3 reads TGCGCCAGCGGGCCTAGCAGGGGAGGGAATGAGCAGTTCTTC. Amino acid sequence: CASGPSRGGNEQFF.